These 28 T cell receptor beta chains were sequenced from one sample in a study of blood T cell repertoires in COVID-19. The repertoire was sequenced with immunoSEQ multiplex PCR; TCRdb's copy has only in-frame clones and lacks some. The sample lists approximately 110,000 clones; more than 75% were seen once. The specimen sequenced was peripheral blood. Receptors were obtained from a man between 65 and 85 years old with acute or convalescent COVID-19.

V gene TRBV27 combines with J gene TRBJ2-2; 7 positions agree with TRBD1. Losses at the gene ends were 7 bases for V and 4 bases for J; bases not matched to a gene: 6. This CDR3 region has 14 residues. Germline V lookup: CDR1 MNHEY, CDR2 SMNVEV (reference sequence). CDR3 amino acids: CASMGTGVTGELFF. Here the CDR3 DNA reads TGTGCCAGCATGGGTACAGGGGTCACCGGGGAGCTGTTTTTT.

In its sample, this clone was seen once. This chain connects TRBV11-2 to TRBJ2-1; tentatively, D is TRBD2 (6 bases). Looked up from germline, CDR1 is SGHAT and CDR2 is FQNNGV. The CDR3 spans 14 residues. The V gene lost 1 base and the J gene lost 6 bases, with 10 bases spanning the gap. The CDR3 sequence is CASSLVLASNEQFF. CDR3 bases: TGTGCCAGCAGCTTAGTTCTAGCGTCCAATGAGCAGTTCTTC.

The V gene is TRBV7-6, the J gene TRBJ1-5, with TRBD1 as a possible D gene (5 bases). Germline values: CDR1 SGHVS, CDR2 FNYEAQ. V was cut by 1 base and J by 6 bases, with 13 bases left in between. The CDR3 consists of 15 residues. The CDR3 spells CASSLERGRGQPQHF. CDR3 bases: TGTGCCAGCAGCTTAGAAAGGGGAAGGGGTCAGCCCCAGCATTTT.

This chain links TRBV2 with TRBJ1-1, with unresolved D. The CDR3 is 14 amino acids. The V and J ends lost 5 bases and 5 bases respectively, with 15 bases between them. Per germline, CDR1 SNHLY and CDR2 FYNNEI. The CDR3 loop is CASSRSGGRTEAFF. CDR3 DNA: TGTGCCAGCAGTCGGTCGGGCGGGAGGACTGAAGCTTTCTTT.

The gene calls are TRBV30 and TRBJ2-3, with 7 nucleotides matching TRBD2. Germline CDR1 is GTSNPN and CDR2 is SVGIG (reference sequence). J was trimmed by 1 base and V by 1 base; bases with no gene match: 5. This CDR3 has 15 residues. The CDR3 loop is CAWSDGGFGTDTQYF. In nucleotides, the CDR3 is TGTGCCTGGAGTGACGGGGGGTTTGGCACAGATACGCAGTATTTT.

The J gene is TRBJ2-3, the V gene TRBV7-6; 12 positions match TRBD2. J lost 2 bases, V lost 2 bases, and 2 bases had no gene match. The CDR3 loop spans 16 amino acids. Germline CDR1 is SGHVS and CDR2 is FNYEAQ. The CDR3 region has the DNA TGTGCCAGCAGCTTAACTAGCGGGGGGTCCACAGATACGCAGTATTTT. Translating it yields CASSLTSGGSTDTQYF.

Only a few counts were recorded for this clone. The sample has other DNA sequences that encode this CDR3 too. The chain is built from TRBV3-1 (or the pseudogene TRBV3-2) and TRBJ1-6; 7 nucleotides match TRBD1. This CDR3 comprises 15 residues. The germline V gene has CDR1 LGHDT and CDR2 YNNKEL (reference sequence). Trimming took 3 bases from V and 6 from J; bases not matched to a gene: 5. CDR3 region: CASSQGQLGNSPLHF. The CDR3 DNA reads as TGTGCCAGCAGCCAGGGACAGCTGGGTAATTCACCCCTCCACTTT.

The chain joins TRBV28 to TRBJ1-1, with a possible D match to TRBD1 (5 bases). Germline assignment: CDR1 MDHEN and CDR2 SYDVKM. V dropped 5 bases and J dropped 2 bases, with 24 bases sitting between them. This CDR3 is built from 18 residues. The CDR3 reads CASSPTRDSRGYNTEAFF. CDR3 sequence (DNA): TGTGCCAGCAGTCCAACCCGGGACTCCCGGGGGTATAACACTGAAGCTTTCTTT.

The J gene is TRBJ1-6, the V gene TRBV21-1; TRBD1, the D gene given by the table, was not confirmed from the DNA. TRBV21-1 corresponds to a pseudogene. The CDR3 is made up of 12 amino acids. In nucleotides, the CDR3 is TGTGCCAGTACACAGGGAAATTCACCCCTCCACTTT. This codes for CASTQGNSPLHF.

The chain employs TRBV5-3 and TRBJ1-5, with 7 positions matching TRBD1. TRBV5-3 is recorded as an ORF, its role being uncertain. Trimming removed 4 bases from V and 4 bases from J; junction bases left unmatched: 5. The CDR3 has 14 residues. DNA for the CDR3: TGTGCCAGAAGCCGGGACAGAGCTAATCAGCCCCAGCATTTT. It encodes CARSRDRANQPQHF.

The gene calls are TRBV18 and TRBJ2-7; D is undetermined. The ends were cut back, 6 bases at V and 0 bases at J, with 12 bases in the middle. The CDR3 extends over 14 amino acids. Germline values: CDR1 KGHSH, CDR2 LQKENI. The CDR3 nucleotides are TGTGCCAGCTCGGCTACAGATAGCTCCTACGAGCAGTACTTC. Its protein is CASSATDSSYEQYF.

The rearrangement joins TRBV2 to TRBJ1-5; maybe TRBD1 (6 bases). CDR1 and CDR2 (germline): SNHLY, FYNNEI. The CDR3 has 13 amino acids. V dropped 5 bases and J dropped 9 bases, with 14 bases sitting between them. The CDR3 region is CASSPDGGGPQHF. The CDR3 nucleotides are TGTGCCAGCAGTCCGGATGGGGGCGGGCCCCAGCATTTT.

The chain carries TRBV27 and TRBJ2-6, with D tentatively TRBD2 (6 bases). In germline, CDR1 is MNHEY, CDR2 SMNVEV (reference sequence). The CDR3 loop spans 16 amino acids. V lost 1 base and J 4 bases, leaving 11 bases between the germline ends. Written as DNA, the CDR3 is TGTGCCAGCAGTTTATGGGCGGGGAGAGGGGCCAACGTCCTGACTTTC. This sequence encodes CASSLWAGRGANVLTF. The variable domain in full, completed from reference TRBV27 and TRBJ2-6, reads EAQVTQNPRYLITVTGKKLTVTCSQNMNHEYMSWYRQDPGLGLRQIYYSMNVEVTDKGDVPEGYKVSRKEKRNFPLILESPSPNQTSLYFCASSLWAGRGANVLTFGAGSRLTVL.

The V and J genes are TRBV5-1 and TRBJ2-3; D is possibly TRBD1 (6 bases). The CDR3 loop spans 18 amino acids. The germline V and J ends were trimmed by 3 bases and 2 bases, with 22 bases remaining between them. Germline CDR1 reads SGHRS; CDR2 reads YFSETQ. CDR3 residues: CASSWGQVDLQYTDTQYF. The CDR3 DNA sequence: TGCGCCAGCAGCTGGGGGCAAGTGGACCTCCAATACACAGATACGCAGTATTTT.

The rearrangement joins TRBV5-1 to TRBJ2-3, with D unclear. The CDR3 totals 14 residues. From germline, CDR1 is SGHRS and CDR2 YFSETQ. V was trimmed by 9 bases and J by 1 base, leaving 15 bases between them. The CDR3 nucleotides are TGCGCCACCTCCTCAACTCCGGGCACAGATACGCAGTATTTT. Protein sequence: CATSSTPGTDTQYF.

The chain links TRBV20-1 to TRBJ2-2; D uncertain. The CDR3 loop spans 14 amino acids. Germline CDR1 and CDR2: DFQATT and SNEGSKA (reference sequence). Between the trimmed V and J ends, which lost 3 bases and 0 bases, there was a span of 8 bases. CDR3: CSASRSTNTGELFF. The CDR3 bases are TGCAGTGCTAGTAGGAGCACGAACACCGGGGAGCTGTTTTTT.

The chain employs TRBV7-9 and TRBJ2-7; 8 bases agree with TRBD2. J lost 9 bases, V lost 1 base, and 2 bases had no gene match. Germline CDR1 and CDR2: SEHNR and FQNEAQ (reference sequence). The CDR3 is 12 amino acids. CDR3 DNA sequence: TGTGCCAGCAGCTTAGACGGGAGGGGGCAGTACTTC. This codes for CASSLDGRGQYF.

The rearrangement joins TRBV28 to TRBJ1-1; D is unresolved. From germline, CDR1 is MDHEN and CDR2 SYDVKM. Deletions cut 3 bases from V and 1 base from J, with 21 bases between. This CDR3 contains 18 residues. CDR3 protein: CASSFPVIIQKKNTEAFF. The DNA of the CDR3 is TGTGCCAGCAGTTTTCCCGTAATTATACAGAAGAAGAACACTGAAGCTTTCTTT.

The V gene is TRBV6-5, the J gene TRBJ1-1; 11 bases fit TRBD1. Germline values: CDR1 MNHEY, CDR2 SVGAGI. The CDR3 is 14 residues long. The junction had 4 bases not matched to a gene; V was cut back by 6 bases and J by 4 bases. CDR3 nucleotide sequence: TGTGCCAGCAGCGGACAGGGGGCAAGCACTGAAGCTTTCTTT. It yields the protein CASSGQGASTEAFF.

The rearrangement links TRBV7-8 to TRBJ2-6; D is perhaps TRBD1 (5 bases). CDR3 length: 15 residues. V shed 5 bases and J shed 3 bases, with 11 bases lying between them. The germline gives CDR1 SGHVS, CDR2 FQNEAQ. The CDR3 DNA sequence: TGTGCCAGCAGCGTAGGGGCGCTTGGGGCCAACGTCCTGACTTTC. Protein product: CASSVGALGANVLTF.

The gene calls are TRBV2 and TRBJ2-1, with 12 bases aligning to TRBD2. The CDR3 is 15 residues long. CDR1 and CDR2 from the germline V gene are SNHLY and FYNNEI. J was trimmed by 7 bases and V by 6 bases; bases with no gene match: 7. The chain's CDR3 is CASRLTSGGVNEQFF. Written as DNA, the CDR3 is TGTGCCAGCAGACTGACTAGCGGGGGCGTTAATGAGCAGTTCTTC. The whole variable domain, remainder taken from reference TRBV2 and TRBJ2-1, is EPEVTQTPSHQVTQMGQEVILRCVPISNHLYFYWYRQILGQKVEFLVSFYNNEISEKSEIFDDQFSVERPDGSNFTLKIRSTKLEDSAMYFCASRLTSGGVNEQFFGPGTRLTVL.

The chain uses TRBV25-1 and TRBJ1-4; D ambiguous. The germline V and J ends were trimmed by 0 bases and 10 bases, with 12 bases remaining between them. The V gene's germline CDR1 is MGHDK and CDR2 SYGVNS. The CDR3 consists of 14 residues. The CDR3, as DNA: TGTGCCAGCAGTGAATATCCCCAGGAAGGAAAACTGTTTTTT. It specifies CASSEYPQEGKLFF.

This sequence joins TRBV27 and TRBJ2-7; 8 bases fit TRBD2. Germline CDR1 MNHEY, CDR2 SMNVEV (reference sequence). The ends lost 6 bases at V and 0 bases at J; junction bases unmatched: 13. This CDR3 comprises 17 residues. The CDR3 DNA is TGTGCCAGCAGACTGATTAAAGCGGGAGTTAGCTCCTACGAGCAGTACTTC. This encodes CASRLIKAGVSSYEQYF.

The V call is TRBV29-1, the J call TRBJ1-1, with TRBD1 matching over 8 bases. Germline-derived CDR1 and CDR2 are SQVTM and ANQGSEA. Germline trimming cut 7 bases from V and 2 bases from J; bases unmatched to any gene: 9. The CDR3 extends over 14 amino acids. In DNA, the CDR3 is TGCAGCGGAGTTCAGGGGGCGGGTAACACTGAAGCTTTCTTT. Its protein is CSGVQGAGNTEAFF.

The rearrangement joins TRBV7-5 to TRBJ1-1; TRBD1, the table's D call, lacks a check against the DNA. TRBV7-5 is a known pseudogene. This CDR3 is built from 13 residues. This chain's CDR3 is CARSLNRHTEAFF. The CDR3 nucleotides are TGTGCCAGAAGCTTAAACAGGCACACTGAAGCTTTCTTT.

The chain recombines TRBV12-3 or TRBV12-4 with TRBJ1-1; the match to TRBD1 covers 9 bases. The CDR3 loop spans 11 amino acids. V dropped 6 bases and J dropped 12; count of bases not matched to a gene: 5. The CDR3, as DNA: TGTGCCAGCAGCCGGGGGACAGGGTCTTTCTTT. Protein: CASSRGTGSFF.

The chain recombines TRBV5-1 with TRBJ1-1; 7 positions match TRBD1. The CDR3 is 14 residues long. Germline loops: CDR1 SGHRS, CDR2 YFSETQ. With 3 bases clipped from V and 5 bases from J, the junction kept 7 bases outside the gene matches. The DNA of the CDR3 is TGCGCCAGCAGCTACGAATCGGGACAGACTGAAGCTTTCTTT. Amino acid sequence: CASSYESGQTEAFF.

Only one count was recorded for this clone. The CDR3 spells CASSLGTKSTDTQYF. CDR3 bases: TGTGCCAGCAGCCTTGGGACTAAGAGCACAGATACGCAGTATTTT. The chain recombines TRBV3-1 (or the pseudogene TRBV3-2) with TRBJ2-3, with 7 bases lining up with TRBD2. Germline assignment: CDR1 LGHDT and CDR2 YNNKEL (reference sequence). CDR3 length equals 15 residues. The V gene end was trimmed by 4 bases and the J gene end by 0 bases; junction bases not matched to a gene: 4.